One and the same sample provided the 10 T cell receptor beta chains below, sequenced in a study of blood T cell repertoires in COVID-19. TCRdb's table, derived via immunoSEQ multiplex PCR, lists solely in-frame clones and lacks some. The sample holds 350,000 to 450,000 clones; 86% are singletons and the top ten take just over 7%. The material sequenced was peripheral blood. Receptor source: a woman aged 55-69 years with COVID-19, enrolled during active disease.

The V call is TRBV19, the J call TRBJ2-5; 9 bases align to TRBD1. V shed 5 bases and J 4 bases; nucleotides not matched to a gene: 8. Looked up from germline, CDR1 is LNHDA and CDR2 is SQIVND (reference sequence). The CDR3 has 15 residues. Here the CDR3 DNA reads TGTGCCAGTAGTTCGGGACAGGGATTTTCAGAGACCCAGTACTTC. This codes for CASSSGQGFSETQYF.

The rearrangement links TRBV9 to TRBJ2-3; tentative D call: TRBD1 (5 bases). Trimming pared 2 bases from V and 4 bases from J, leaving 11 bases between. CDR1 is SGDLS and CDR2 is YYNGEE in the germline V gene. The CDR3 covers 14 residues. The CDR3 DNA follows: TGTGCCAGCAGCGTGGGCAGGGTAGCAGATACGCAGTATTTT. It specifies CASSVGRVADTQYF.

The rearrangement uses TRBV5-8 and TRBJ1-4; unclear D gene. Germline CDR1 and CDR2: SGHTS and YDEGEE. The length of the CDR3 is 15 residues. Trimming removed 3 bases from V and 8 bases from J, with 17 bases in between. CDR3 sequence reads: CASSSAGSMGEKLFF. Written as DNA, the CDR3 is TGTGCCAGCAGCTCGGCGGGCAGTATGGGAGAAAAACTGTTTTTT.

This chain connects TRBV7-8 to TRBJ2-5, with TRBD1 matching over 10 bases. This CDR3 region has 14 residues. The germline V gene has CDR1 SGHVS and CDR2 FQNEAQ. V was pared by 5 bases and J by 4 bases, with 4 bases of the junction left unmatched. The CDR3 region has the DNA TGTGCCAGCAGCCCCCGGACAGGGGGAGAGACCCAGTACTTC. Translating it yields CASSPRTGGETQYF.

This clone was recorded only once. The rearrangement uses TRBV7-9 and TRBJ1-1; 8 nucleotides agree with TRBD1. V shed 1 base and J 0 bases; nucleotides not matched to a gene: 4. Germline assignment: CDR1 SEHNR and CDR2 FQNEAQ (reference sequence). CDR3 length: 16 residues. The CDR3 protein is CASSLGGQGMNTEAFF. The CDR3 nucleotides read TGTGCCAGCAGCTTAGGTGGACAGGGCATGAACACTGAAGCTTTCTTT.

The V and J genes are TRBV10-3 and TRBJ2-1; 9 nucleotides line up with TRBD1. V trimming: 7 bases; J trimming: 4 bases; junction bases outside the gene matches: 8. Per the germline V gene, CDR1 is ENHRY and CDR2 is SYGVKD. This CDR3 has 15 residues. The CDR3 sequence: CAITPPGQGYNEQFF. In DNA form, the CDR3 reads TGTGCCATCACCCCACCGGGACAGGGTTACAATGAGCAGTTCTTC.

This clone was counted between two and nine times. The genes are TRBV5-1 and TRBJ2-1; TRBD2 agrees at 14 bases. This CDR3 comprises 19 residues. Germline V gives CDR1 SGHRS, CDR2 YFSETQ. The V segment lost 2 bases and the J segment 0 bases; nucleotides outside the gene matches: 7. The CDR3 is CASSLGTSGGLSSYNEQFF. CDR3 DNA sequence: TGCGCCAGCAGCTTAGGGACTAGCGGGGGCCTGAGCTCCTACAATGAGCAGTTCTTC.

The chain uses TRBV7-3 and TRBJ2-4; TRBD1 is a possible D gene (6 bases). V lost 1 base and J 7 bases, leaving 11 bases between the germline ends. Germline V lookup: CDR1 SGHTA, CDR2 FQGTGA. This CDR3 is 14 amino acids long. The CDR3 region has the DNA TGTGCCAGCAGCTTAAGTATAACAGGGAACATTCAGTACTTC. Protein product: CASSLSITGNIQYF. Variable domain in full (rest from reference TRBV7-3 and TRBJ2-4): GAGVSQTPSNKVTEKGKYVELRCDPISGHTALYWYRQSLGQGPEFLIYFQGTGAADDSGLPNDRFFAVRPEGSVSTLKIQRTERGDSAVYLCASSLSITGNIQYFGAGTRLSVL.

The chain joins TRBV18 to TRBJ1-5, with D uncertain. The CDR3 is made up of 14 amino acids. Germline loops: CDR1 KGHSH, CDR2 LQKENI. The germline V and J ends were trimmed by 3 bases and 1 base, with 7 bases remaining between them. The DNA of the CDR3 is TGTGCCAGCTCACCCAGGATGAGCAATCAGCCCCAGCATTTT. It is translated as CASSPRMSNQPQHF. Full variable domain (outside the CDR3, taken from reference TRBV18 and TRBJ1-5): NAGVMQNPRHLVRRRGQEARLRCSPMKGHSHVYWYRQLPEEGLKFMVYLQKENIIDESGMPKERFSAEFPKEGPSILRIQQVVRGDSAAYFCASSPRMSNQPQHFGDGTRLSIL.

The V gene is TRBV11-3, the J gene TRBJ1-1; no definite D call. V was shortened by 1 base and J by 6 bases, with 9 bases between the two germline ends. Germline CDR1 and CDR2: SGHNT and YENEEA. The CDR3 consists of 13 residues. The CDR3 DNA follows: TGTGCCAGCAGCTTAGCAGGCGCCGCTGAAGCTTTCTTT. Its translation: CASSLAGAAEAFF.